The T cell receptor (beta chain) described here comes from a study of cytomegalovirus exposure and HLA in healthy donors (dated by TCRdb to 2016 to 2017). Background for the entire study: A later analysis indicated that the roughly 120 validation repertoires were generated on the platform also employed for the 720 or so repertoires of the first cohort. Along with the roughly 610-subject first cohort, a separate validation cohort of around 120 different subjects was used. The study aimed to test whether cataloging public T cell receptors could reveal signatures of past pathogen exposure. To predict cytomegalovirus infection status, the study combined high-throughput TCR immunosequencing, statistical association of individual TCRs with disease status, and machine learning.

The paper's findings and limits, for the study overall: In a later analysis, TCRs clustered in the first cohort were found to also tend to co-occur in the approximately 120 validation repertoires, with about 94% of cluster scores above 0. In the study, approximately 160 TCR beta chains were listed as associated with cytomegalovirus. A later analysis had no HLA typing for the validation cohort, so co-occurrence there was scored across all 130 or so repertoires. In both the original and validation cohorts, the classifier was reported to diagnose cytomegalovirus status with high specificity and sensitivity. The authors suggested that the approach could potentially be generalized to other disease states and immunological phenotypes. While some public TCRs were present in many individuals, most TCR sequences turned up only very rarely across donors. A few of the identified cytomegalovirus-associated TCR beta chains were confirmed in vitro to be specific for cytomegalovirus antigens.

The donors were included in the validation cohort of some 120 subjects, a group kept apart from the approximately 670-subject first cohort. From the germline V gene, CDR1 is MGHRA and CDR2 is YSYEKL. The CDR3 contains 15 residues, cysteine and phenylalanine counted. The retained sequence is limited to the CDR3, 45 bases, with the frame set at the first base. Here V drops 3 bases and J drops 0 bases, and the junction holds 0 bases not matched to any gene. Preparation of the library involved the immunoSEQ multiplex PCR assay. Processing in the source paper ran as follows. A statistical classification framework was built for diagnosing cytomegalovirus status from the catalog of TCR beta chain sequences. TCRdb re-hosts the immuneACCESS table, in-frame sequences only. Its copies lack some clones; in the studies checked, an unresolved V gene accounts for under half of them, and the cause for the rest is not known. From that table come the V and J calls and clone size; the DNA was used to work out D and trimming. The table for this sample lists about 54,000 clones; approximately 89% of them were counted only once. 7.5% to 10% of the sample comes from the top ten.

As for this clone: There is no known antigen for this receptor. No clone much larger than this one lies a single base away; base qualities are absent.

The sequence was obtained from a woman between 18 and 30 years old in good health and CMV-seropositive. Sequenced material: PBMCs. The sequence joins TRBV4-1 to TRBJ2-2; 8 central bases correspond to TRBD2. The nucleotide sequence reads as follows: TGCGCCAGCAGCCAGGGACTAGCGAACACCGGGGAGCTGTTTTTT. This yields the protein CASSQGLANTGELFF.